This T cell receptor beta chain was captured by sequencing in a study of CD8 T cells in ankylosing spondylitis. Trimming cost V 0 bases and J 12 bases, with 14 bases left between them. Germline V lookup: CDR1 SGHTA, CDR2 FQGTGA. This CDR3 is 13 amino acids long. In making TCR beta libraries, quantitative 5'-RACE with molecular barcodes was used. TCRdb re-called the 5' RACE reads through MiXCR, storing one row per CDR3 protein. The sample contains 150,000 to 200,000 distinct CDR3 sequences, 15% to 20% of which appear only once. This clonotype was counted at least ten times. This clonotype originated in a male donor between 5 and 29 years old with ankylosing spondylitis or in good health (not recorded which). Material: blood, either unsorted or a sorted T cell fraction (not recorded which). V gene TRBV7-3 combines with J gene TRBJ2-5; no clear D. The CDR3 sequence: CASSLTGGGDKYF. The CDR3 nucleotides are TGTGCCAGCAGCTTAACGGGTGGCGGAGATAAGTACTTC.